The present T cell receptor beta chain was sequenced within a study of cytomegalovirus exposure and HLA in healthy donors. Study outcomes and limitations: A few CMV-associated chains were confirmed in vitro to be specific for CMV antigens. A later analysis showed HLA-associated TCR beta chains outstripping equally common others in clonal expansion. Looking again later, the authors saw that most CMV-associated TCR beta chains seemed HLA-restricted.

The study ran its PCR with 60 Vbeta and 13 Jbeta primers. The table came from immunoSEQ multiplex PCR; TCRdb's copy has only in-frame clones and leaves some out. Here the sample spans 110,000 to 150,000 clones, roughly 80% being singletons. This CDR3 contains 12 residues. Trimming removed 5 bases from V and 8 bases from J, with 11 bases in between. Per germline, CDR1 SGHRS and CDR2 YFSETQ. This clone was detected a few times. Its antigen is currently unknown. V is TRBV5-1 and J is TRBJ2-1, with a possible D match to TRBD2 (5 bases). Sequences were obtained from PBMCs. The sequence came from a male donor in good health and CMV-seronegative. Written as DNA, the CDR3 is TGCGCCAGCAGACAGCTAGCTTATGAGCAGTTCTTC. Its protein is CASRQLAYEQFF.